In its sample, the clone carrying this TCR beta chain was seen a few times. As yet, its antigen is unknown. The data derive from a study of T cells after yellow fever vaccination. Regarding the study as a whole: Researchers noted that a small share of clonotypes showed up in both CD4 and CD8 compartments.

V was pared by 4 bases and J by 3 bases, with 6 bases of the junction left unmatched. The CDR3 spans 15 residues. Germline CDR1 and CDR2: ENHRY and SYGVKD. TCR cDNA, made by 5'RACE template switching, carried an added universal primer site and UMIs. TCRdb recomputed calls from the 5' RACE reads with MiXCR, one row per CDR3 protein. The table lists 450,000 to 650,000 distinct CDR3 sequences, 21% of them singletons. The receptor's source is a man younger than 30 who received the YFV17D yellow fever vaccine. Material: PBMCs, obtained less than 25 days after the first yellow fever vaccination. This chain uses TRBV10-3 with TRBJ2-3; the match to TRBD1 covers 8 bases. In DNA form, the CDR3 reads TGTGCCATCAGTGCGGGACAGGCGGTGACAGATACGCAGTATTTT. It specifies CAISAGQAVTDTQYF.